The 25 T cell receptor beta chains presented below share a single source sample, sequenced in a study of cytomegalovirus exposure and HLA in healthy donors. Researchers ran the PCR with 60 Vbeta and 13 Jbeta primers. Here immunoSEQ multiplex PCR was the method, and the copy in TCRdb shows in-frame clones only, minus some. The profile covers 160,000 or so clones, with approximately 82% appearing a single time and under 7.5% taken by the ten largest. Sequencing was performed on PBMCs. The receptors were sampled from a woman in her fifties or sixties in good health and CMV-seropositive.

The chain links TRBV19 to TRBJ2-7, with 7 nucleotides matching TRBD1. The V and J ends lost 2 bases and 3 bases, in that order; junction bases with no gene match: 10. Per germline, CDR1 LNHDA and CDR2 SQIVND (reference sequence). The CDR3 length is 16 residues. CDR3 DNA: TGTGCCAGTAGTATACAGGGAAACAGGGGAAACTACGAGCAGTACTTC. It translates to CASSIQGNRGNYEQYF.

DNA of the CDR3: TGTGCCAGCAGCTTTCTCGGACAGCCCGGGGAGCTGTTTTTT. This translates into CASSFLGQPGELFF. The V and J genes are TRBV13 and TRBJ2-2; TRBD1 is a possible D gene (6 bases). Germline V CDR1 and CDR2: PRHDT, FYEKMQ (reference sequence). The CDR3 has 14 amino acids. V lost 3 bases and J 6 bases, leaving 11 bases between the germline ends.

This clone appeared a few times. The chain has TRBV7-2 and TRBJ1-5, with unresolved D. CDR3 length equals 18 residues. CDR1 and CDR2 from the germline V gene are SGHTA and FQGNSA. Between the trimmed V and J ends, which lost 1 base and 3 bases, there was a span of 19 bases. CDR3 nucleotides: TGTGCCAGCAGCTTAGGGCCGCGGGGAAGAGGGCTCAATCAGCCCCAGCATTTT. Translated, it gives CASSLGPRGRGLNQPQHF.

The V call is TRBV6-5, the J call TRBJ1-2; D is unresolved. Germline V gene data show CDR1 as MNHEY and CDR2 as SVGAGI. This CDR3 region has 15 residues. The V and J ends lost 10 bases and 3 bases respectively, with 21 bases between them. The CDR3 loop reads CATQSDYVGDYGYTF. CDR3 nucleotide sequence: TGTGCCACCCAGTCCGACTACGTCGGAGACTATGGCTACACCTTC.

The chain joins TRBV10-2 to TRBJ1-1; the D is unclear. Trimming removed 0 bases from V and 10 bases from J, with 12 bases in between. Per germline, CDR1 WSHSY and CDR2 SAAADI. The CDR3 covers 13 residues. CDR3 loop: CASSESERVPAFF. The CDR3 DNA reads as TGCGCCAGCAGTGAGTCAGAGAGGGTCCCAGCTTTCTTT.

The chain joins TRBV9 to TRBJ2-1; 13 positions agree with TRBD2. The CDR3 loop spans 14 amino acids. Germline values: CDR1 SGDLS, CDR2 YYNGEE. With V trimmed by 3 bases and J by 9 bases, 3 bases remained unmatched. CDR3: CASSAGLAGAEQFF. CDR3 DNA: TGTGCCAGCAGCGCTGGACTAGCGGGGGCTGAGCAGTTCTTC.

The rearrangement uses TRBV6-1 and TRBJ1-2; D not certain. V lost 7 bases, J lost 8 bases, and 17 bases lay in between. CDR1 MNHNS and CDR2 SASEGT come from the germline V gene. The CDR3 spans 13 residues. In nucleotides, the CDR3 is TGTGCCAGCAATGAGATTTTAACTCGGGGCTACACCTTC. Amino acid sequence: CASNEILTRGYTF.

The rearrangement uses TRBV6-5 and TRBJ2-7; 9 bases agree with TRBD1. The CDR3 contains 15 residues. Trimming cost V 6 bases and J 2 bases; bases outside gene matches: 8. The germline V gene encodes CDR1 MNHEY and CDR2 SVGAGI. The CDR3 region is CASRGGTGKTYEQYF. In nucleotides, the CDR3 is TGTGCCAGCAGGGGAGGGACAGGGAAGACCTACGAGCAGTACTTC.

The chain recombines TRBV30 with TRBJ1-3, with 9 bases aligning to TRBD1. CDR3 length: 14 residues. Per the germline V gene, CDR1 is GTSNPN and CDR2 is SVGIG (reference sequence). The V gene end was trimmed by 3 bases and the J gene end by 3 bases; junction bases not matched to a gene: 3. The CDR3 region is CAWRQGALGNTIYF. CDR3 sequence (DNA): TGTGCCTGGAGACAGGGGGCGCTTGGAAACACCATATATTTT.

V and J are TRBV5-1 and TRBJ2-2, with TRBD2 identical over 7 bases. The junction had 0 bases not matched to a gene; V was cut back by 0 bases and J by 1 base. There are 15 residues in the CDR3. Germline lookup yields CDR1 SGHRS and CDR2 YFSETQ. DNA of the CDR3: TGCGCCAGCAGCTTGGCGGGGGGGAACACCGGGGAGCTGTTTTTT. Translating it yields CASSLAGGNTGELFF.

The chain links TRBV4-2 to TRBJ2-7; TRBD1 matches at 8 bases. The trim removed 1 base at V and 4 bases at J, leaving 3 bases unmatched. There are 14 residues in the CDR3. The germline V gene encodes CDR1 LGHNA and CDR2 YNFKEQ. DNA for the CDR3: TGTGCCAGCAGCCAAGTAGGACAGGGTTACGAGCAGTACTTC. Its translation: CASSQVGQGYEQYF.

The chain couples TRBV29-1 to TRBJ2-7, with 8 bases that match TRBD1. J gave up 1 base and V 2 bases, and 10 bases lay outside the gene matches. The germline V gene encodes CDR1 SQVTM and CDR2 ANQGSEA. This CDR3 has 16 residues. CDR3 amino acids: CSVETLTTGVSYEQYF. DNA for the CDR3: TGCAGCGTTGAAACCCTCACGACAGGGGTTTCCTACGAGCAGTACTTC.

V usage is TRBV7-8 and J usage is TRBJ2-7; D is ambiguous. CDR1 SGHVS and CDR2 FQNEAQ come from the germline V gene. CDR3 size: 14 residues. The V end was cut by 4 bases, the J end by 0 bases, with 10 bases between. CDR3 sequence: CASSSDWSSYEQYF. CDR3 sequence (DNA): TGTGCCAGCAGCTCAGACTGGAGCTCCTACGAGCAGTACTTC.

CDR3 nucleotide sequence: TGTGCCAGCAGTGCCACAACGAACACCGGGGAGCTGTTTTTT. As protein: CASSATTNTGELFF. This chain joins TRBV6-4 and TRBJ2-2; D unclear. Per germline, CDR1 MRHNA and CDR2 SNTAGT. V was pared by 4 bases and J by 0 bases, with 6 bases between. The CDR3 loop spans 14 amino acids.

This clone has a handful of counts. V usage is TRBV19 and J usage is TRBJ1-6; no firm D call. Germline V gene data show CDR1 as LNHDA and CDR2 as SQIVND (reference sequence). The V and J ends lost 3 bases and 7 bases respectively, with 10 bases between them. This CDR3 is built from 14 residues. The CDR3 DNA reads TGTGCCAGTAGTATTGACAAAAGAAATTCACCCCTCCACTTT. It encodes CASSIDKRNSPLHF.

The chain joins TRBV10-3 to TRBJ2-1; D possibly corresponds to TRBD2 (6 bases). The V end lost 3 bases, the J end lost 4 bases, and 16 bases lay between the germline ends. The CDR3 consists of 16 residues. Looked up from germline, CDR1 is ENHRY and CDR2 is SYGVKD. The CDR3 DNA reads TGTGCCATCAGTGACCTCCGGGACTTAACGTACAATGAGCAGTTCTTC. Amino acids: CAISDLRDLTYNEQFF.

The V call is TRBV10-2, the J call TRBJ2-1; 8 bases agree with TRBD2. The CDR3 loop spans 13 amino acids. Germline assignment: CDR1 WSHSY and CDR2 SAAADI. Trimming cost V 10 bases and J 8 bases; bases outside gene matches: 10. CDR3 in DNA: TGCGCCACCTCTTCCGGGGGGGCCGATGAGCAGTTCTTC. This translates into CATSSGGADEQFF.

The chain couples TRBV2 to TRBJ2-6; unclear D gene. V lost 4 bases and J 0 bases, leaving 22 bases between the germline ends. The CDR3 sequence is 20 residues long. Looked up from germline, CDR1 is SNHLY and CDR2 is FYNNEI. In DNA, the CDR3 is TGTGCCAGCAGTGGTATGATGGTAGTAACGGTTGACTCTGGGGCCAACGTCCTGACTTTC. Its protein product is CASSGMMVVTVDSGANVLTF. Full variable domain (missing parts from reference TRBV2 and TRBJ2-6): EPEVTQTPSHQVTQMGQEVILRCVPISNHLYFYWYRQILGQKVEFLVSFYNNEISEKSEIFDDQFSVERPDGSNFTLKIRSTKLEDSAMYFCASSGMMVVTVDSGANVLTFGAGSRLTVL.

The V and J genes are TRBV10-1 and TRBJ2-7, with D perhaps matching TRBD1 (6 bases). Germline-derived CDR1 and CDR2 are WNHNN and SYGVQD (reference sequence). CDR3 length equals 13 residues. V lost 9 bases to trimming and J lost 3 bases, with 15 bases between them. CDR3 in DNA: TGCGCCAGTTCGACCGGGACAAGCTACGAGCAGTACTTC. It is translated as CASSTGTSYEQYF.

J is TRBJ1-3 and V is TRBV5-8, with D hard to call. V was shortened by 0 bases and J by 0 bases, with 10 bases between the two germline ends. Germline CDR1 reads SGHTS; CDR2 reads YDEGEE. This CDR3 is built from 16 residues. Here the CDR3 DNA reads TGTGCCAGCAGCTTGGTTCCGGTATTCTCTGGAAACACCATATATTTT. Protein: CASSLVPVFSGNTIYF.

The chain links TRBV15 to TRBJ2-3; 14 bases agree with TRBD2. Germline V CDR1 and CDR2: LNHNV, YYDKDF (reference sequence). This CDR3 spans 19 amino acids. V lost 1 base and J lost 0; bases outside the gene matches: 6. CDR3 DNA: TGTGCCACCAGCAGAGGGGGACTAGCGGGGGTTACTAGCACAGATACGCAGTATTTT. Translated, it gives CATSRGGLAGVTSTDTQYF.

DNA of the CDR3: TGTGCCAGCAGCTTGTCCGGACAGCCTGAAGCTTTCTTT. Translation gives CASSLSGQPEAFF. The chain joins TRBV7-9 to TRBJ1-1; tentatively, D is TRBD1 (6 bases). Germline CDR1 reads SEHNR; CDR2 reads FQNEAQ (reference sequence). Trimming pared 3 bases from V and 6 bases from J, leaving 11 bases between. CDR3 size: 13 residues.

The chain links TRBV18 to TRBJ1-6, with TRBD1 identical over 7 bases. V lost 5 bases and J lost 8; bases outside the gene matches: 6. Germline CDR1 KGHSH, CDR2 LQKENI. The CDR3 has 14 residues. DNA of the CDR3: TGTGCCAGCTCATCGACAGGGATGGATTCACCCCTCCACTTT. It is translated as CASSSTGMDSPLHF.

The genes are TRBV29-1 and TRBJ1-4; D is unresolved. The V end was cut by 4 bases, the J end by 0 bases, with 6 bases between. CDR1 SQVTM and CDR2 ANQGSEA come from the germline V gene. This CDR3 is 13 amino acids long. CDR3 sequence: CSVGAATNEKLFF. In DNA form, the CDR3 reads TGCAGCGTTGGGGCAGCAACTAATGAAAAACTGTTTTTT.

In its sample, this clone was seen once. The chain has TRBV7-9 and TRBJ1-2; a weak D match, TRBD1 (6 bases). Germline values: CDR1 SEHNR, CDR2 FQNEAQ (reference sequence). Trimming removed 5 bases from V and 2 bases from J, with 12 bases in between. This CDR3 has 14 amino acids. The CDR3 loop is CASSPGALNYGYTF. CDR3 bases: TGTGCCAGCAGCCCAGGGGCCCTAAACTATGGCTACACCTTC.